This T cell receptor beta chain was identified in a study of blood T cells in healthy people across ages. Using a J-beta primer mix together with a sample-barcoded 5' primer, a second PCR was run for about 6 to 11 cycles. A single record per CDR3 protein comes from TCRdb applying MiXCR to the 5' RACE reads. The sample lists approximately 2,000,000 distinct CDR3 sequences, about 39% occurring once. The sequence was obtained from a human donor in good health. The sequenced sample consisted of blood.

The CDR3 sequence: CASSSTAPNYGYTF. The CDR3 DNA is TGTGCCAGCAGTTCGACAGCCCCTAACTATGGCTACACCTTC. This chain links TRBV12-3 or TRBV12-4 with TRBJ1-2, with D tentatively TRBD1 (5 bases). Trimming removed 4 bases from V and 0 bases from J, with 9 bases in between. This CDR3 spans 14 amino acids.